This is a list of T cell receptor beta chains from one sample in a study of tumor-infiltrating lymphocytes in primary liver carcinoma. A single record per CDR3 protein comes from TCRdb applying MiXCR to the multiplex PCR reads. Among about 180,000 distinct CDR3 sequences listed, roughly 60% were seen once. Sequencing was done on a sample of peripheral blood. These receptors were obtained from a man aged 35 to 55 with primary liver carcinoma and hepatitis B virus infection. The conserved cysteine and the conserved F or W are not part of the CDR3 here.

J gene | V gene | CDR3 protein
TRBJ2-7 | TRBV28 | ASRGLYEQY
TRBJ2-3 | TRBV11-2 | ASSSLRELDSQY
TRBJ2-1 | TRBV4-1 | ASSQVGLAGGVEQF
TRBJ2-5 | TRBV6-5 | ASSNGQGVEETQY
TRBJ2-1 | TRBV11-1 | ASSLSGGRNNEQF
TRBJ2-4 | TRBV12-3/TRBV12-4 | SSSTREGRIQY
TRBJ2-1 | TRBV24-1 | ATSDFRVDNEQF
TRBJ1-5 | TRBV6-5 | ASSYSGVDQPKH
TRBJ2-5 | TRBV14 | ASSRALGGGRETQY
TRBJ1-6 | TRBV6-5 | ASSYSDGNSPLH
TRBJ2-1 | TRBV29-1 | SVDPNSYNEQF
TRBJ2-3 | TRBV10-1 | ASRGPAGGAQY
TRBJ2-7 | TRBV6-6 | ASSSHGTYEQY
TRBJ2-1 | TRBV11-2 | ASRLAAYNEQF
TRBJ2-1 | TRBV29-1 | SIERTSGGNEQF
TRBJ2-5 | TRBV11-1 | ASIFRGGAQTQY
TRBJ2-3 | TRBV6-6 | ASSYSATSADTQY
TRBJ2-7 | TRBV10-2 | ASSHGDEQY
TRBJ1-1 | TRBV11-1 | AISTGQNTEAF
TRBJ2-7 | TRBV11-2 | ASTPMDEGEQY
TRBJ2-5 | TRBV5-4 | ASSLGQKQETQY
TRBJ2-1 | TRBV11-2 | ASSFTNEQF
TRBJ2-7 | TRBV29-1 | IVEDRSYEQY
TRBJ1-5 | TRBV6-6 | ASSYLDRGSGQPQH
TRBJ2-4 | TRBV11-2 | ASSLAGSGAKNIQY
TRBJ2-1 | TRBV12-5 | TSGLPQGEQF
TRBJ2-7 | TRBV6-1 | ASSPTSGSSYEQY
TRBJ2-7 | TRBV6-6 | ASRGTLIYEQY
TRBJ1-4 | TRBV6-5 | ASSLTSNEKLF
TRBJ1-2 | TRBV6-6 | ASTQRGERGAYT
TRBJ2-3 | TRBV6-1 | ASSDSGGSQY
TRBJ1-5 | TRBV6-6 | AGRPGTASNQPQH
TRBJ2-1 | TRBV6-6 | ASTTTSESKKGV
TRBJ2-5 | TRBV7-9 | ASKPLGAETKY
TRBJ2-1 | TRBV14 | ASSSVAGEQF